The entry below gives a single TCR beta chain sequence along with its context. Its specificity is unknown. The data were obtained in a study of T cell repertoires in ileal Crohn's disease. Study-wide findings and caveats: All patients with clonality above 26.8% had endoscopic recurrence. Clonal expansions were more frequent in active smokers than non-smokers at surgery.

The germline V gene encodes CDR1 SNHLY and CDR2 FYNNEI. With V trimmed by 5 bases and J by 4 bases, 4 bases remained unmatched. The CDR3 has 14 amino acids. Libraries were prepared by immunoSEQ multiplex PCR; TCRdb keeps only in-frame clonotypes and omits some of them. The sample lists approximately 13,000 clones, around three quarters seen once, with under 6% in the top ten. The sequence was collected from an adult with Crohn's disease. The chain recombines TRBV2 with TRBJ1-4; 7 nucleotides align to TRBD1. Input material: ileal tissue. This CDR3 is CASSRQGFNEKLFF. The CDR3 nucleotides are TGTGCCAGCAGTCGACAGGGTTTTAATGAAAAACTGTTTTTT.